The 4 T cell receptor beta chains in this list originate from one sample, sequenced in a study of a mutant IDH1 vaccine in newly diagnosed glioma. Only in-frame clones appear in the TCRdb table, and some are missing; sequencing was by immunoSEQ multiplex PCR. There are about 30,000 clones in the sample; 90% occur only once, and about a fifth lies in the top ten. Documented time point: week 11, during vaccination. Each dose delivered 300 ug of mutant IDH1 20-mer peptide subcutaneously with imiquimod. Their recognized antigens are unknown. The source was PBMCs, collected from a glioma patient whose treatment included an IDH1 peptide vaccine. The receptors shown here come from a young man with glioma.

The chain employs TRBV4-3 and TRBJ2-6, with D perhaps matching TRBD1 (5 bases). CDR3 length: 16 amino acids. Per germline, CDR1 LGHNA and CDR2 YSLEER. The V and J ends lost 0 bases and 4 bases respectively, with 10 bases between them. As DNA, the CDR3 is TGCGCCAGCAGCCAAGAAGAAGGGGCAGGGGCCAACGTCCTGACTTTC. Amino acid sequence: CASSQEEGAGANVLTF.

This rearrangement joins TRBV4-2 to TRBJ2-1; TRBD2 aligns across 8 bases. After removal of 4 bases from V and 9 bases from J, the junction contained 14 bases not matched to a gene. CDR1 is LGHNA, CDR2 YNFKEQ, per germline. There are 16 residues in the CDR3. The CDR3 reads CASSRVSGLDFGEQFF. CDR3 bases: TGTGCCAGCAGCCGCGTGTCGGGACTAGATTTTGGTGAGCAGTTCTTC.

The chain has TRBV5-1 and TRBJ1-3; possibly TRBD1 for D (5 bases). The CDR3 runs to 17 residues. Germline CDR1 is SGHRS and CDR2 is YFSETQ. Trimming cost V 1 base and J 2 bases, with 16 bases left between them. Here the CDR3 DNA reads TGCGCCAGCAGCTTGTTAGGGTTGGGGACGGCTGGAAACACCATATATTTT. Protein sequence: CASSLLGLGTAGNTIYF.

This chain connects TRBV6-1 to TRBJ2-7, with D uncertain. Trimming took off 2 bases at V and 4 bases at J, with 9 bases between the two ends. Germline V CDR1 and CDR2: MNHNS, SASEGT. This CDR3 contains 13 residues. The DNA of the CDR3 is TGTGCCAGCAGTGAACGGCGCCTTTACGAGCAGTACTTC. Its translation: CASSERRLYEQYF.